A selection of T cell receptor beta chains follows, all from one sample in a study of T-cell memory formation after mild COVID-19. TCRdb passed the 5' RACE reads through MiXCR, listing each CDR3 protein once. The sample has around 49,000 distinct CDR3 sequences; about 28% are singletons. Material for sequencing was PBMCs or a T cell subset sorted from them (not recorded which). Receptors were obtained from a man between 18 and 35 years old who had mild COVID-19 (a few samples of this study predate the infection). Cell type and time point are not known. The CDR3 runs from the conserved cysteine through the conserved F or W. A D gene is named only where the DNA matches it firmly. Expanded clones are given a class, and other clones once, few, many or no size at all.

TRBV11-2	.	TRBJ2-2	.	TGTGCCAGCAGCTATACTAGGGAGCTGTTTTTT	CASSYTRELFF
TRBV28	.	TRBJ2-1	.	TGTGCCAGCAGTTTATGGGGGGTGACCTACAATGAGCAGTTCTTC	CASSLWGVTYNEQFF
TRBV19	TRBD1	TRBJ2-2	few	TGTGCCAGTAGTATTACAGGGGGGCGCACCGGGGAGCTGTTTTTT	CASSITGGRTGELFF
TRBV6-2/TRBV6-3	.	TRBJ2-5	few	TGTGCCAGCACCCGACGACCGGGGACGGAGACCCAGTACTTC	CASTRRPGTETQYF
TRBV9	TRBD2	TRBJ2-5	.	TGTGCCAGCAGCGCCGCGACTAGCGGGGGAAAAGAGAGGGCCCAGTACTTC	CASSAATSGGKERAQYF
TRBV7-3	.	TRBJ2-2	few	TGTGCCAGCAGCCCCCGTTCGAGCACCGGGGAGCTGTTTTTT	CASSPRSSTGELFF
TRBV7-9	.	TRBJ2-7	few	TGTGCCAGCAGCTCTGGAATGGGGGAGTCCTACGAGCAGTACTTC	CASSSGMGESYEQYF
TRBV7-6	.	TRBJ1-5	.	TGTGCCAGCAGCTTAGCAGGGCAGCAGCCCCAGCATTTT	CASSLAGQQPQHF
TRBV12-3/TRBV12-4	.	TRBJ1-2	once	TGTGCCAGCAGTTTCGGAGGGGGTTATCGGGGCTACACCTTC	CASSFGGGYRGYTF
TRBV9	.	TRBJ2-6	.	TGTGCCAGCAGCGTAGGTTGGGGGCCTGGGGCCAACGTCCTGACTTTC	CASSVGWGPGANVLTF
TRBV4-3	.	TRBJ2-3	few	TGCGCCAGCAGCCAAGGACCGATACTTATGGCGCCGCACGCAGATACGCAGTATTTT	CASSQGPILMAPHADTQYF
TRBV4-2	.	TRBJ2-1	few	TGTGCCAGCAGCCGTGGGACTTTGCAAGATGAGCAGTTCTTC	CASSRGTLQDEQFF
TRBV3-1	.	TRBJ2-3	.	TGTGCCAGCAGCCTCCGGGACCCCAGCACAGATACGCAGTATTTT	CASSLRDPSTDTQYF
TRBV6-5	.	TRBJ2-5	.	TGTGCCAGCAGTTACCAGGGGCGAGTGCAAGAGACCCAGTACTTC	CASSYQGRVQETQYF
TRBV2	.	TRBJ2-2	few	TGTGCCAGCAAGTTTACCGGGGAGCTGTTTTTT	CASKFTGELFF
TRBV15	.	TRBJ2-7	.	TGTGCCACCAGCAGAGTAGGTGGGGACGCAGTATACGAGCAGTACTTC	CATSRVGGDAVYEQYF
TRBV7-2	.	TRBJ1-1	.	TGTGCCAGCAGCCTCCCCCAGGGTATGAACACTGAAGCTTTCTTT	CASSLPQGMNTEAFF
TRBV29-1	TRBD2	TRBJ2-5	.	TGCAGCGCCCAGGGAGGGATCCAAGAGACCCAGTACTTC	CSAQGGIQETQYF
TRBV19	TRBD2	TRBJ2-1	.	TGTGCCAGTAGTATAAGCGGGGGGAGCTCCTACAATGAGCAGTTCTTC	CASSISGGSSYNEQFF
TRBV7-9	.	TRBJ1-6	few	TGTGCCAGCAGCTCCGGGACCTGGGGGATCAATTCACCCCTCCACTTT	CASSSGTWGINSPLHF
TRBV3-1	.	TRBJ1-5	.	TGTGCCAGCAGCCAAGGGCAAAAGCAGCCCCAGCATTTT	CASSQGQKQPQHF
TRBV7-2	.	TRBJ1-2	few	TGTGCCAGCAGCACAACAGTCTCCTATGGCTACACCTTC	CASSTTVSYGYTF
TRBV6-6	.	TRBJ1-5	.	TGTGCCAGCAGCCCTACGGTAGAGCCCCAGCATTTT	CASSPTVEPQHF
TRBV6-5	.	TRBJ1-2	.	TGTGCCAGCAGTTACGGAGTTAACTATGGCTACACCTTC	CASSYGVNYGYTF
TRBV10-3	.	TRBJ2-3	.	TGTGCCATCAGTGAGACTTTGACGGACGGGCAGTATTTT	CAISETLTDGQYF
TRBV12-3/TRBV12-4	.	TRBJ2-3	medium-sized	TGTGCCAGCGAGTTATACGCGGGGTCAGATACGCAGTATTTT	CASELYAGSDTQYF
TRBV12-5	TRBD2	TRBJ2-1	few	TGTGCTAGTGGTAGAGCGGGGGGGCGTGACAATGAGCAGTTCTTC	CASGRAGGRDNEQFF
TRBV11-2	.	TRBJ1-1	.	TGTGCCAGCAGGCGGGGGCGGGGTGAAGCTTTCTTT	CASRRGRGEAFF
TRBV12-3/TRBV12-4	.	TRBJ2-5	few	TGTGCCAGCAGTTTGATGGGATCCAAGACCCAGTACTTC	CASSLMGSKTQYF
TRBV5-4	TRBD1	TRBJ1-1	.	TGTGCCAGCAGCTGGTCGGGACAGCTCACTGAAGCTTTCTTT	CASSWSGQLTEAFF